This TCR beta chain comes out of a study of immune evolution from preneoplasia to lung adenocarcinoma (dated by TCRdb to the early 2020s). Background on the whole study: HLA loss of heterozygosity was observed in approximately 7%, 15% and 30% of AIS, MIA and ADC lesions, respectively, and was not observed in any AAH lesions. The study profiled immune contexture across lung adenocarcinoma precursors and invasive adenocarcinoma using immune gene expression, TCR sequencing and multiplex immunofluorescence. Resected precursor lesions (AAH, AIS, MIA) and invasive adenocarcinomas were compared with paired morphologically normal lung tissue. Sample size was based on specimen availability rather than a prior power calculation. The immune data were integrated with whole exome sequencing and methylation data obtained from the same cohort of nodules. The overall cohort was made up of nearly 55 patients with pulmonary nodules who had surgical resection. The TCR sequencing data were obtained from about 47 patients. It was reported in the study that 105 samples were used for TCR sequencing. POLYSOLVER was used to infer Class I HLA alleles from exome data, and LOHHLA was used to detect allele-specific HLA loss.

As encoded in the germline V gene, CDR1 is SGHTA while CDR2 is FQGTGA. The germline ends are 5 bases apart after V is trimmed by 5 bases and J by 2 bases. The CDR3, from cysteine to phenylalanine, totals 12 residues. Only the CDR3 DNA stays, 36 bases, in frame from base 1. Results the study describes overall, beyond this receptor: Because all patients were from Japan and China, applicability to Western populations was uncertain. Clonality was highest in normal lung, while later-stage lesions appeared to show lower clonality but higher T cell density and diversity. The findings were based on association rather than direct causation, and larger cohorts with long-term follow-up and longitudinal biopsies were deemed needed. The highest top T cell clone frequencies were observed in normal lung, and a progressive decrease in top T cell clone frequencies appeared to occur from AAH through AIS, MIA and invasive adenocarcinoma. KRAS-mutant nodules showed the highest T cell clonality compared with EGFR-mutant or double wild-type lesions.

About this clone: Its antigen is still unknown. Qualities for individual bases were not recorded, and no much larger clone is one base off.

Using the immunoSEQ hsTCRbeta Kit, TCR beta CDR3 regions were sequenced from DNA. The paper's processing steps were these. The ImmunoSEQ Analyzer was used to analyse the TCR sequencing data. T cell clonality was defined as 1 minus Pielou's evenness, calculated on productive rearrangements. T cell diversity was measured with the inverse Simpson index on productive templates. T cell density was defined as TCR beta template counts normalized to usable DNA, with usable DNA estimated by amplifying and sequencing housekeeping genes. Two-sided Kruskal-Wallis tests were used to compare TCR metrics between histologic stages. TCRdb carries this immuneACCESS record with in-frame sequences only. Its versions omit some clonotypes, under half of them owing to an unresolved V gene in the studies checked, with the rest unexplained. That table gives V, J and clone size, and the DNA gave D and trimming. The sample table contains around 39,000 clones; only one count was recorded for 74% of them. The ten top clones hold under 7.5% of the sample.

Resection was performed on patients in Japan or China between the mid-2010s and the late 2010s. The histologic diagnosis of each case was independently confirmed on H&E slides by two lung cancer pathologists. To enrich premalignant or tumor cells for nucleic acid extraction, macro-dissection was performed after pathologic assessment. The AllPrep DNA/RNA FFPE Kit was used to isolate DNA from FFPE tissue. The sample taken for sequencing was FFPE invasive lung adenocarcinoma tissue. The cell subset or site label of this sample denotes: frankly invasive lung adenocarcinoma (ADC). The V and J genes are TRBV7-3 and TRBJ2-3, with the D gene uncertain. The sequence was obtained from a person aged 55 to 70 with lung adenocarcinoma. The DNA sequence reads TGTGCCAGCAGCCCCACCACAGATACGCAGTATTTT. This gives the protein CASSPTTDTQYF.